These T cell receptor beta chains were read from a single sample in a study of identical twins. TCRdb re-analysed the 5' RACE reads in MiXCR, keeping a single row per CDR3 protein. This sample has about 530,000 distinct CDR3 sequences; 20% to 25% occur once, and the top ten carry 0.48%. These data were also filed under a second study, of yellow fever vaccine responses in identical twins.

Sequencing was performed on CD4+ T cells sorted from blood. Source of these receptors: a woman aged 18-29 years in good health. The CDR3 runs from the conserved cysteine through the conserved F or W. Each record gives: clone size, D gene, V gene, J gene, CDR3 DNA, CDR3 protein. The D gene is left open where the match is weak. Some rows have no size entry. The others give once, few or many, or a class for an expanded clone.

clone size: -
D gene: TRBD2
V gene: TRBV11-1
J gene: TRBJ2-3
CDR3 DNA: TGTGCCAGCACCTCTCGAACCGGGACTAGCGGGGCAGATACGCAGTATTTT
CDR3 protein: CASTSRTGTSGADTQYF

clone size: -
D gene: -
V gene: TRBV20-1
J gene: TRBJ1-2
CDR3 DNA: TGCAGTCAGCGTGTCAGGGTTGGTGGCTACACCTTC
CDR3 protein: CSQRVRVGGYTF

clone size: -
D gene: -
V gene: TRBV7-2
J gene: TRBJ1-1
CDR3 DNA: TGTGCCAGCAGCTTAGTAAGGACCGGGACCACTGAAGCTTTCTTT
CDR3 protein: CASSLVRTGTTEAFF

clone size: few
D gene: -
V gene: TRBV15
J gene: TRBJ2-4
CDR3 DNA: TGTGCCACCACTCCGCTCGAACCTCTAGCCAAAAACATTCAGTACTTC
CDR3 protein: CATTPLEPLAKNIQYF

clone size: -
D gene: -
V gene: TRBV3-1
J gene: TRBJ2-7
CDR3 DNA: TGTGCCAGCAGCCAAGGATCCCTTACCTACGAGCAGTACTTC
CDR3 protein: CASSQGSLTYEQYF

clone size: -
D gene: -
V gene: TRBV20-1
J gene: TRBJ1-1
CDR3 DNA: TGCAGTGCTAGTGAGGGCAGGGTCGAAGCTTTCTTT
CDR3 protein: CSASEGRVEAFF

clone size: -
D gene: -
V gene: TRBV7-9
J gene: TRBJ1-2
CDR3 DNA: TGTGCCAGCAGCCCCGGGGACTACTATGGCTACACCTTC
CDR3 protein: CASSPGDYYGYTF

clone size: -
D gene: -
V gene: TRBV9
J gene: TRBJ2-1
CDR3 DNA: TGTGCCAGCAGCGTAGTTGGGGCCGGGGTCTGGGATGAGCAGTTCTTC
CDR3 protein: CASSVVGAGVWDEQFF

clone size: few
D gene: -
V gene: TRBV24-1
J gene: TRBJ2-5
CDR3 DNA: TGTGCCACCAGTGGGGGGGCAGGGACGAAAGAGACCCAGTACTTC
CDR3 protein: CATSGGAGTKETQYF

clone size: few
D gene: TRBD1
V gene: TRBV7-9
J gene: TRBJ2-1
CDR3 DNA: TGTGCCAGCAGCCCCCAGGGGGAGAGAAAGTACAATGAGCAGTTCTTC
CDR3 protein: CASSPQGERKYNEQFF

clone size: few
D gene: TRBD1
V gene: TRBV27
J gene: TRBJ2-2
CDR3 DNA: TGTGCCAGCAGTTCGCCGTGGGACAGGGGTTTGGGCGGGGAGCTGTTTTTT
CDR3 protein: CASSSPWDRGLGGELFF

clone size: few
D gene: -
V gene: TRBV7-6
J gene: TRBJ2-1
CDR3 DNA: TGTGCCAGCAGCCCACGCCGAACCCAATACAATGAGCAGTTCTTC
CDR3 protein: CASSPRRTQYNEQFF

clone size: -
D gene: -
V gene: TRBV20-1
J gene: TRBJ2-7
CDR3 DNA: TGCAGTGCTTCACCTCACCCGGGACCCACGGACGAGCAGTACTTC
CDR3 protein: CSASPHPGPTDEQYF

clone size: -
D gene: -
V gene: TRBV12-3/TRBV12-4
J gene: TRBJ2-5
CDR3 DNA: TGTGCCAGCAGTTTATCGGCACAGCAAGAGACCCAGTACTTC
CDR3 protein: CASSLSAQQETQYF

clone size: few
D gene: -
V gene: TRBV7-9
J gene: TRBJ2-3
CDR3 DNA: TGTGCCAGCAGCTCAGCCGGACAGCTTTCTTCAGATACGCAGTATTTT
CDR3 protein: CASSSAGQLSSDTQYF

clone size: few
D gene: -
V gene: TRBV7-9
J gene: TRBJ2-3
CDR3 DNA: TGTGCCAGCAGCTTAGGTTCCAGCGGGGATACGCAGTATTTT
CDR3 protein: CASSLGSSGDTQYF

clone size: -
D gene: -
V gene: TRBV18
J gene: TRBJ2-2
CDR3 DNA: TGTGCCAGCTCACCGGAGACCACCGGGGAGCTGTTTTTT
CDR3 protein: CASSPETTGELFF

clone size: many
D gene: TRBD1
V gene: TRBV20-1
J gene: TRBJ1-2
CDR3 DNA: TGCAGTGCTAATTTCCAGGGGGCAGCTGGCTACACCTTC
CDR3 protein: CSANFQGAAGYTF

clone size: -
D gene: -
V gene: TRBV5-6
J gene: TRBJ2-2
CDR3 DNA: TGTGCCAGCAGCGGTACAGGGAAGGAGAACACCGGGGAGCTGTTTTTT
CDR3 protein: CASSGTGKENTGELFF

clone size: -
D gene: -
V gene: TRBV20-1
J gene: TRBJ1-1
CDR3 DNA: TGCAGTGCTAGCCCGGGGACGACTGAAGCTTTCTTT
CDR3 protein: CSASPGTTEAFF

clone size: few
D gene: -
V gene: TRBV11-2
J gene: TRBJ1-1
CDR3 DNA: TGTGCCAGCAGCTTCCGGGACGGAATCACTGAAGCTTTCTTT
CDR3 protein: CASSFRDGITEAFF

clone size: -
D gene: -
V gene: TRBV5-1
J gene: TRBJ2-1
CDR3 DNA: TGCGCCAGCAGCTTGGCGGGGAAGGAGCAGTTCTTC
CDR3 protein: CASSLAGKEQFF

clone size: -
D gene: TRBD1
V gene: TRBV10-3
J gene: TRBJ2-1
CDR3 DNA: TGTGCCATCAGGCCCGCCGGGACAGTATACAATGAGCAGTTCTTC
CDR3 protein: CAIRPAGTVYNEQFF